The 2 T cell receptor beta chains below come from one sample, sequenced in a study of OX40 agonist ivuxolimab in advanced cancers. Only in-frame clones appear in the TCRdb table, and some are missing; sequencing was by immunoSEQ multiplex PCR. The repertoire holds 96,000 or so clones, with 84% as singletons. The material sequenced was CD4+ or CD8+ T cells sorted from blood, taken in a trial of the OX40 agonist ivuxolimab. The source is an adult with an advanced solid tumor such as melanoma, head and neck, liver or kidney cancer.

The rearrangement uses TRBV25-1 and TRBJ2-3; D unresolved. Trimming removed 4 bases from V and 7 bases from J, with 9 bases in between. Germline loops: CDR1 MGHDK, CDR2 SYGVNS. The CDR3 length is 12 residues. In DNA, the CDR3 is TGTGCCAGCAGTGCCACAGTACATACGCAGTATTTT. Its translation is CASSATVHTQYF.

The gene calls are TRBV11-2 and TRBJ2-3, with 8 bases aligning to TRBD2. The CDR3 length is 14 residues. CDR1 and CDR2 from the germline V gene are SGHAT and FQNNGV. Trimming removed 5 bases from V and 6 bases from J; junction bases left unmatched: 7. The CDR3: CASSPGRAGDTQYF. CDR3 in DNA: TGTGCCAGCAGCCCCGGGAGGGCCGGGGATACGCAGTATTTT. The variable domain in full, completed from reference TRBV11-2 and TRBJ2-3, reads EAGVAQSPRYKIIEKRQSVAFWCNPISGHATLYWYQQILGQGPKLLIQFQNNGVVDDSQLPKDRFSAERLKGVDSTLKIQPAKLEDSAVYLCASSPGRAGDTQYFGPGTRLTVL.